The 27 T cell receptor beta chains below were found in one sample sequenced in a study of cytomegalovirus exposure and HLA in healthy donors. It was with 60 Vbeta and 13 Jbeta primers that the PCR ran. Profiling relied on immunoSEQ multiplex PCR, and the TCRdb table lists in-frame clones only, not all of them. This sample contains roughly 100,000 clones. The specimen sequenced was PBMCs. Receptors were obtained from a man aged 50 to 59 in good health and CMV-seronegative.

V gene TRBV6-1 combines with J gene TRBJ2-7; D unresolved. The V gene lost 1 base and the J gene lost 1 base, with 11 bases spanning the gap. Germline V gene lookup returns CDR1 MNHNS and CDR2 SASEGT. CDR3 length: 15 amino acids. DNA for the CDR3: TGTGCCAGCAGTGAAGTGTGGCTAGGTTCCTACGAGCAGTACTTC. This codes for CASSEVWLGSYEQYF.

The chain combines TRBV18 with TRBJ1-2; tentative D call: TRBD1 (5 bases). The CDR3 is made up of 13 amino acids. From germline, CDR1 is KGHSH and CDR2 LQKENI. V was cut by 2 bases and J by 6 bases, with 10 bases left in between. CDR3 DNA sequence: TGTGCCAGCTCACCAGTGCCACAGGATGGCTACACCTTC. Its protein is CASSPVPQDGYTF.

The chain combines TRBV2 with TRBJ2-6; D is uncertain. Trimming took 4 bases from V and 4 from J, leaving 8 bases between them. Germline assignment: CDR1 SNHLY and CDR2 FYNNEI. The CDR3 is made up of 14 amino acids. The CDR3 bases are TGTGCCAGCAGTGTTACTCCAGGGGCCAACGTCCTGACTTTC. Amino acids: CASSVTPGANVLTF.

The chain's CDR3 is CASSRTGKEQYF. The CDR3 nucleotides read TGTGCCAGCAGCCGGACAGGAAAAGAGCAGTACTTC. V and J are TRBV6-5 and TRBJ2-7; the match to TRBD1 covers 7 bases. V gave up 6 bases and J gave up 7 bases; unmatched junction bases: 6. Germline assignment: CDR1 MNHEY and CDR2 SVGAGI. There are 12 residues in the CDR3.

The chain employs TRBV25-1 and TRBJ1-5, with D possibly TRBD1 on 6 matching bases. This CDR3 has 14 amino acids. The germline V gene has CDR1 MGHDK and CDR2 SYGVNS. The ends were cut back, 2 bases at V and 4 bases at J, with 9 bases in the middle. CDR3 coding DNA: TGTGCCAGCAGTGAACAGGGGCATAATCAGCCCCAGCATTTT. As protein: CASSEQGHNQPQHF.

The chain is built from TRBV15 and TRBJ1-4; D ambiguous. CDR3 size: 15 residues. The V gene's germline CDR1 is LNHNV and CDR2 YYDKDF (reference sequence). Trimming took off 1 base at V and 5 bases at J, with 11 bases between the two ends. The CDR3 nucleotides are TGTGCCACCAGCAGAGGCCGGGAGGCCAATGAAAAACTGTTTTTT. It specifies CATSRGREANEKLFF.

The chain has TRBV5-1 and TRBJ1-1, with D unresolved. This CDR3 region has 16 residues. The germline CDR1 and CDR2 sequences are SGHRS and YFSETQ. Trimming removed 0 bases from V and 1 base from J, with 13 bases in between. The CDR3 here is CASSLEGTRGNTEAFF. The DNA of the CDR3 is TGCGCCAGCAGCTTGGAAGGAACTCGGGGGAACACTGAAGCTTTCTTT.

This chain uses TRBV5-4 with TRBJ2-5, with 9 bases fitting TRBD2. Germline assignment: CDR1 SGHNT and CDR2 YYREEE (reference sequence). The CDR3 spans 13 residues. Trimming removed 4 bases from V and 5 bases from J; junction bases left unmatched: 3. The CDR3 coding sequence is TGTGCCAGCAGCCAGCGGGGGGCTGAGACCCAGTACTTC. Encoded protein: CASSQRGAETQYF.

The chain carries TRBV6-1 and TRBJ1-4, with D unclear. The V end was cut by 1 base, the J end by 11 bases, with 11 bases between. Germline values: CDR1 MNHNS, CDR2 SASEGT. The CDR3 spans 13 residues. CDR3 DNA sequence: TGTGCCAGCAGTGAAGGACTCTTGGTGAAACTGTTTTTT. It is translated as CASSEGLLVKLFF.

The chain combines TRBV4-1 with TRBJ1-2; D is unclear. CDR3 length: 14 residues. Trimming removed 0 bases from V and 4 bases from J, with 9 bases in between. Germline lookup yields CDR1 MGHRA and CDR2 YSYEKL. CDR3 sequence: CASSQETRLYGYTF. For the CDR3, the DNA is TGCGCCAGCAGCCAAGAAACCCGACTCTATGGCTACACCTTC.

The chain joins TRBV29-1 to TRBJ2-5; D unresolved. Germline loops: CDR1 SQVTM, CDR2 ANQGSEA. Trimming removed 6 bases from V and 1 base from J, with 9 bases in between. The CDR3 runs 12 residues. As DNA, the CDR3 is TGCAGCGTGGTCTCGGTCCAAGAGACCCAGTACTTC. Its protein product is CSVVSVQETQYF. Complete variable domain (other parts from reference TRBV29-1 and TRBJ2-5): SAVISQKPSRDICQRGTSLTIQCQVDSQVTMMFWYRQQPGQSLTLIATANQGSEATYESGFVIDKFPISRPNLTFSTLTVSNMSPEDSSIYLCSVVSVQETQYFGPGTRLLVL.

The chain combines TRBV4-1 with TRBJ2-7; D possibly corresponds to TRBD2 (6 bases). CDR1 is MGHRA and CDR2 is YSYEKL in the germline V gene. This CDR3 is built from 15 residues. V gave up 4 bases and J gave up 7 bases, with 20 bases separating them. The CDR3 region is CASSPGYQRVGEQYF. CDR3 coding DNA: TGCGCCAGCAGCCCAGGGTACCAGCGGGTCGGTGAGCAGTACTTC.

The CDR3 spells CASSYGLAGTYEQYF. The CDR3 DNA reads TGTGCCAGCAGTTACGGACTAGCGGGGACCTACGAGCAGTACTTC. This chain joins TRBV7-2 and TRBJ2-7; 12 bases match TRBD2. CDR1 is SGHTA and CDR2 is FQGNSA in the germline V gene. The CDR3 consists of 15 residues. The J segment lost 2 bases and the V segment lost 6 bases, leaving 5 bases of the junction unmatched.

The J gene is TRBJ1-2, the V gene TRBV2; unclear D gene. V lost 8 bases to trimming and J lost 4 bases, with 20 bases between them. This CDR3 has 15 residues. Germline-derived CDR1 and CDR2 are SNHLY and FYNNEI. The CDR3 DNA reads TGTGCCAGCGGTCCGGGGAGGACCTCGAGCTATGGCTACACCTTC. Translated, it gives CASGPGRTSSYGYTF.

The chain joins TRBV6-7 to TRBJ2-3; D possibly corresponds to TRBD1 (6 bases). TRBV6-7 is labeled an ORF, and its function is uncertain. Trimming removed 2 bases from V and 0 bases from J, with 15 bases in between. The CDR3 covers 17 residues. The CDR3 nucleotides are TGTGCCAGCAGTTACGTTCAGGGGCCATCTAGCACAGATACGCAGTATTTT. Its protein is CASSYVQGPSSTDTQYF.

The chain is built from TRBV6-6 and TRBJ2-7, with TRBD1 identical over 9 bases. This CDR3 has 15 amino acids. Germline lookup yields CDR1 MNHNY and CDR2 SVGAGI (reference sequence). V shed 6 bases and J 6 bases; nucleotides not matched to a gene: 12. The CDR3 region has the DNA TGTGCCAGCAGAAGGGACAGGGTGTTTTCTTCCGAGCAGTACTTC. Translating gives CASRRDRVFSSEQYF.

The chain recombines TRBV6-1 with TRBJ2-5; a possible D gene is TRBD2 (5 bases). Germline loops: CDR1 MNHNS, CDR2 SASEGT. V dropped 6 bases and J dropped 1 base, with 15 bases sitting between them. The CDR3 length is 15 residues. The CDR3, as DNA: TGTGCCAGCAGGGTGACCGGCGGGCTCCAAGAGACCCAGTACTTC. Translating it yields CASRVTGGLQETQYF.

The chain links TRBV18 to TRBJ2-3, with 7 positions matching TRBD2. With 1 base clipped from V and 4 bases from J, the junction kept 14 bases outside the gene matches. The germline CDR1 and CDR2 sequences are KGHSH and LQKENI. The CDR3 sequence is 18 residues long. CDR3 protein: CASSPRISASGSPDTQYF. In DNA, the CDR3 is TGTGCCAGCTCACCACGCATCTCGGCTAGCGGAAGCCCAGATACGCAGTATTTT.

The V gene is TRBV4-3, the J gene TRBJ1-6; D ambiguous. This CDR3 has 15 amino acids. The V gene lost 3 bases and the J gene lost 7 bases, with 13 bases spanning the gap. The germline V gene has CDR1 LGHNA and CDR2 YSLEER. The CDR3 region has the DNA TGCGCCAGCAGCCAGGAGCCGGCGGCGAATTCACCCCTCCACTTT. Translated, it gives CASSQEPAANSPLHF.

The chain is built from TRBV2 and TRBJ2-7; 10 bases are a match to TRBD1. V was clipped by 5 bases and J by 6 bases; unmatched bases: 10. Germline V gene lookup returns CDR1 SNHLY and CDR2 FYNNEI. This CDR3 has 15 residues. The CDR3 DNA follows: TGTGCCAGCAGTTTCCCGGGACAGGGGCCGGGCGAGCAGTACTTC. Encoded protein: CASSFPGQGPGEQYF.

The J gene is TRBJ2-1, the V gene TRBV2; TRBD1 matches at 7 bases. From germline, CDR1 is SNHLY and CDR2 FYNNEI. CDR3 length: 16 amino acids. J lost 8 bases, V lost 3 bases, and 13 bases had no gene match. CDR3 DNA: TGTGCCAGCAGTGAGGGGACAGCAAGGATGGACGATGAGCAGTTCTTC. This encodes CASSEGTARMDDEQFF.

The V call is TRBV7-6, the J call TRBJ1-1, with 7 bases matching TRBD1. This CDR3 is built from 15 residues. After removal of 3 bases from V and 5 bases from J, the junction contained 9 bases not matched to a gene. Germline CDR1 and CDR2: SGHVS and FNYEAQ. The CDR3 bases are TGTGCCAGCAGCTTCTCGGACAGGAGCCGAACTGAAGCTTTCTTT. Translation gives CASSFSDRSRTEAFF.

This chain uses TRBV20-1 with TRBJ2-3; D might be TRBD2 (5 bases). Trimming took 6 bases from V and 7 from J, leaving 11 bases between them. Looked up from germline, CDR1 is DFQATT and CDR2 is SNEGSKA (reference sequence). This CDR3 is built from 11 residues. DNA of the CDR3: TGCAGTGCCTGGACTCTTAATACGCAGTATTTT. Translated: CSAWTLNTQYF.

The chain joins TRBV27 to TRBJ1-2; 7 bases align to TRBD1. Germline values: CDR1 MNHEY, CDR2 SMNVEV (reference sequence). The CDR3 has 13 residues. Trimming cost V 5 bases and J 4 bases; bases outside gene matches: 4. The CDR3 sequence is CASSPGQSYGYTF. The CDR3 DNA follows: TGTGCCAGCAGTCCGGGACAGTCCTATGGCTACACCTTC.

This chain joins TRBV4-3 and TRBJ1-5, with no clear D. This CDR3 comprises 15 residues. Germline-derived CDR1 and CDR2 are LGHNA and YSLEER. Trimming took off 1 base at V and 2 bases at J, with 9 bases between the two ends. CDR3 coding DNA: TGCGCCAGCAGCCAAGTGCTCAGTGGCAATCAGCCCCAGCATTTT. Protein product: CASSQVLSGNQPQHF.

The chain joins TRBV14 to TRBJ2-1, with D tentatively TRBD2 (6 bases). V was pared by 2 bases and J by 2 bases, with 13 bases between. In germline, CDR1 is SGHDN, CDR2 FVKESK. The CDR3 is 16 amino acids. The CDR3 bases are TGTGCCAGCAGCCAACCGGGACTGGCAGCCTACAATGAGCAGTTCTTC. Its translation: CASSQPGLAAYNEQFF.

This chain links TRBV11-2 with TRBJ1-6, with 10 bases identical to TRBD1. The trim removed 5 bases at V and 7 bases at J, leaving 5 bases unmatched. The germline V gene has CDR1 SGHAT and CDR2 FQNNGV. This CDR3 spans 15 amino acids. CDR3 DNA sequence: TGTGCCAGCAGCCCGACAGGGGGCGGAAATTCACCCCTCCACTTT. Residues: CASSPTGGGNSPLHF. The full variable domain, completed using reference TRBV11-2 and TRBJ1-6, is EAGVAQSPRYKIIEKRQSVAFWCNPISGHATLYWYQQILGQGPKLLIQFQNNGVVDDSQLPKDRFSAERLKGVDSTLKIQPAKLEDSAVYLCASSPTGGGNSPLHFGNGTRLTVT.